The 26 T cell receptor beta chains in this list originate from one sample, sequenced in a study of T cell responses to AZD1222 COVID-19 vaccine. Clones were read by immunoSEQ multiplex PCR, and TCRdb kept only the in-frame ones, dropping some. The top ten clones hold approximately 10% of a sample with 100,000 or so clones, around 87% of them seen once. The input for sequencing was peripheral blood, taken 28 days after the second AZD1222 dose. Receptor source: an adult who received the AZD1222 COVID-19 vaccine.

The rearrangement links TRBV18 to TRBJ2-2, with TRBD1 as a possible D gene (5 bases). Per the germline V gene, CDR1 is KGHSH and CDR2 is LQKENI. V was shortened by 6 bases and J by 4 bases, with 12 bases between the two germline ends. The CDR3 loop spans 14 amino acids. CDR3: CASSRQTGTGELFF. For the CDR3, the DNA is TGTGCCAGCTCTCGCCAAACAGGCACCGGGGAGCTGTTTTTT.

The rearrangement links TRBV18 to TRBJ2-7; D unresolved. Trimming shortened V by 3 bases and J by 1 base, and 4 bases separated the two germline ends. CDR1 and CDR2 (germline): KGHSH, LQKENI. The CDR3 consists of 12 residues. CDR3 sequence (DNA): TGTGCCAGCTCACCCACGTCCTACGAGCAGTACTTC. The encoded protein is CASSPTSYEQYF. Drawing the rest from reference TRBV18 and TRBJ2-7, the complete variable domain is NAGVMQNPRHLVRRRGQEARLRCSPMKGHSHVYWYRQLPEEGLKFMVYLQKENIIDESGMPKERFSAEFPKEGPSILRIQQVVRGDSAAYFCASSPTSYEQYFGPGTRLTVT.

With regard to this clone: The sample carries other DNA sequences with the same CDR3. The chain employs TRBV20-1 and TRBJ1-1, with D unresolved. Germline lookup yields CDR1 DFQATT and CDR2 SNEGSKA (reference sequence). CDR3 length equals 11 residues. Trimming cost V 1 base and J 1 base, with 1 base left between them. DNA for the CDR3: TGCAGTGCTAGAGGGAACACTGAAGCTTTCTTT. Its protein product is CSARGNTEAFF.

This chain joins TRBV19 and TRBJ1-2; D not certain. Germline V gene lookup returns CDR1 LNHDA and CDR2 SQIVND (reference sequence). V dropped 9 bases and J dropped 5 bases, with 19 bases sitting between them. The CDR3 runs 14 residues. The CDR3 DNA sequence: TGTGCCAGCCTCCCTCCGGGGTGGGGATATGGCTACACCTTC. Its translation: CASLPPGWGYGYTF.

V gene TRBV5-1 combines with J gene TRBJ2-3; 7 nucleotides match TRBD1. V lost 4 bases to trimming and J lost 0 bases; unmatched junction nucleotides: 5. This CDR3 region has 15 residues. CDR1 is SGHRS and CDR2 is YFSETQ in the germline V gene. This CDR3 is CASSRTGSSTDTQYF. CDR3 bases: TGCGCCAGCAGCAGGACAGGCTCTAGCACAGATACGCAGTATTTT.

V and J are TRBV30 and TRBJ2-7; the match to TRBD1 covers 7 bases. Trimming took 1 base from V and 0 from J; bases not matched to a gene: 6. The CDR3 spans 15 residues. The germline V gene encodes CDR1 GTSNPN and CDR2 SVGIG (reference sequence). CDR3 sequence: CAWSGTDRSSYEQYF. The CDR3 DNA is TGTGCCTGGAGTGGGACGGACAGGAGCTCCTACGAGCAGTACTTC.

This chain links TRBV30 with TRBJ1-1, with D perhaps TRBD1 (6 bases). The CDR3 sequence is 17 residues long. V was clipped by 3 bases and J by 0 bases, with 20 bases between them. CDR1 and CDR2 from the germline V gene are GTSNPN and SVGIG (reference sequence). CDR3 region: CAWSPRGGLGMNTEAFF. The DNA of the CDR3 is TGTGCCTGGAGCCCACGGGGGGGCTTGGGAATGAACACTGAAGCTTTCTTT.

The V call is TRBV19, the J call TRBJ2-7; D may be TRBD1 (6 bases). The length of the CDR3 is 13 residues. CDR1 is LNHDA, CDR2 SQIVND, per germline (reference sequence). Trimming left V 5 bases short and J 1 base short, with 9 bases between. The CDR3 DNA reads TGTGCCAGTAGTTATACAGGGTCCTACGAGCAGTACTTC. Translation gives CASSYTGSYEQYF.

V and J are TRBV28 and TRBJ2-7, with TRBD1 matching over 8 bases. CDR1 and CDR2 from the germline V gene are MDHEN and SYDVKM. J was trimmed by 6 bases and V by 3 bases; bases with no gene match: 4. CDR3 length: 13 amino acids. The CDR3 sequence is CASSFQGAREQYF. CDR3 coding DNA: TGTGCCAGCAGTTTCCAGGGGGCGCGCGAGCAGTACTTC. Full variable domain (outside the CDR3, taken from reference TRBV28 and TRBJ2-7): DVKVTQSSRYLVKRTGEKVFLECVQDMDHENMFWYRQDPGLGLRLIYFSYDVKMKEKGDIPEGYSVSREKKERFSLILESASTNQTSMYLCASSFQGAREQYFGPGTRLTVT.

The chain uses TRBV7-8 and TRBJ2-3; D is unresolved. This CDR3 comprises 14 residues. V was shortened by 5 bases and J by 0 bases, with 9 bases between the two germline ends. Germline V gene sequence: CDR1 SGHVS, CDR2 FQNEAQ. The CDR3 bases are TGTGCCAGCAGCCGAGTGACTAGCACAGATACGCAGTATTTT. Its protein product is CASSRVTSTDTQYF.

This clone is a singleton in its sample. The chain links TRBV13 to TRBJ2-1, with D perhaps matching TRBD1 (5 bases). The V gene's germline CDR1 is PRHDT and CDR2 FYEKMQ (reference sequence). The CDR3 is 13 residues long. With 5 bases removed from V and 6 bases from J, the gap between germline ends came to 11 bases. The CDR3 bases are TGTGCCAGCAGCGCGGACAACTCCAATGAGCAGTTCTTC. Protein: CASSADNSNEQFF.

This chain links TRBV6-9 with TRBJ2-1; perhaps TRBD1 as D (5 bases). This CDR3 contains 14 residues. Germline values: CDR1 MNHGY, CDR2 SVAAGI. Trimming cost V 3 bases and J 10 bases, with 16 bases left between them. CDR3 protein: CASSYELLGVEQFF. In nucleotides, the CDR3 is TGTGCCAGCAGTTACGAACTTCTAGGGGTGGAGCAGTTCTTC.

Turning to this clone: Other DNA sequences of this sample code for an identical CDR3. The V and J genes are TRBV30 and TRBJ1-1; TRBD1 is a possible D gene (5 bases). CDR3 size: 13 residues. The germline V gene encodes CDR1 GTSNPN and CDR2 SVGIG (reference sequence). The germline V and J ends were trimmed by 0 bases and 3 bases, with 8 bases remaining between them. CDR3 protein: CAWSVRGDTEAFF. For the CDR3, the DNA is TGTGCCTGGAGTGTTAGGGGAGACACTGAAGCTTTCTTT.

The chain combines TRBV7-9 with TRBJ1-6; D unclear. The CDR3 loop spans 14 amino acids. V was pared by 7 bases and J by 5 bases, with 12 bases between. Germline V CDR1 and CDR2: SEHNR, FQNEAQ (reference sequence). CDR3 residues: CASTQGGNNSPLHF. CDR3 sequence (DNA): TGTGCCAGCACCCAAGGAGGGAATAATTCACCCCTCCACTTT. Filled out from reference TRBV7-9 and TRBJ1-6, the complete variable domain reads DTGVSQNPRHKITKRGQNVTFRCDPISEHNRLYWYRQTLGQGPEFLTYFQNEAQLEKSRLLSDRFSAERPKGSFSTLEIQRTEQGDSAMYLCASTQGGNNSPLHFGNGTRLTVT.

The rearrangement joins TRBV2 to TRBJ1-3; D uncertain. V dropped 9 bases and J dropped 4 bases, with 10 bases sitting between them. Per the germline V gene, CDR1 is SNHLY and CDR2 is FYNNEI. This CDR3 has 12 residues. CDR3 sequence (DNA): TGTGCCAGTTCGTCGTGGGGAAACACCATATATTTT. As protein: CASSSWGNTIYF.

This chain links TRBV19 with TRBJ2-2; D gene ambiguous. The CDR3 sequence is 11 residues long. Between the trimmed V and J ends, which lost 7 bases and 7 bases, there was a span of 7 bases. Germline V gene data show CDR1 as LNHDA and CDR2 as SQIVND (reference sequence). The CDR3 nucleotides read TGTGCCAGTACTCGGATCGGGGAGCTGTTTTTT. It codes for CASTRIGELFF.

The J gene is TRBJ2-5, the V gene TRBV20-1, with D uncertain. The germline V gene encodes CDR1 DFQATT and CDR2 SNEGSKA (reference sequence). The CDR3 length is 11 residues. Trimming removed 0 bases from V and 7 bases from J, with 6 bases in between. The CDR3 coding sequence is TGCAGTGCTAGAGATCAGGTGACCCAGTACTTC. This codes for CSARDQVTQYF.

This clone was seen only once. This sequence joins TRBV3-1 (or the pseudogene TRBV3-2) and TRBJ2-1; tentatively, D is TRBD2 (6 bases). The CDR3 contains 15 residues. V was trimmed by 6 bases and J by 3 bases, leaving 15 bases between them. CDR1 is LGHDT, CDR2 YNNKEL, per germline (reference sequence). CDR3: CASRPGATFYNEQFF. The CDR3 nucleotides read TGTGCCAGCAGACCGGGAGCTACATTCTACAATGAGCAGTTCTTC.

This chain connects TRBV12-5 to TRBJ2-5; D is perhaps TRBD1 (6 bases). The length of the CDR3 is 13 residues. Germline loops: CDR1 LGHNT, CDR2 FRNRAP. V was shortened by 3 bases and J by 6 bases, with 11 bases between the two germline ends. Here the CDR3 reads CASGLGQGKTQYF. The CDR3, as DNA: TGTGCTAGTGGTTTAGGGCAGGGGAAGACCCAGTACTTC.

The CDR3 spells CAIGGGSNQPQHF. The CDR3 nucleotides read TGTGCCATCGGGGGGGGGAGCAATCAGCCCCAGCATTTT. The chain combines TRBV10-3 with TRBJ1-5; maybe TRBD1 (5 bases). With 8 bases removed from V and 1 base from J, the gap between germline ends came to 9 bases. Germline V gene lookup returns CDR1 ENHRY and CDR2 SYGVKD. The CDR3 sequence is 13 residues long.

The rearrangement joins TRBV2 to TRBJ1-4; 8 bases agree with TRBD1. Unmatched junction bases numbered 17, after V lost 6 bases and J lost 8 bases. Germline V CDR1 and CDR2: SNHLY, FYNNEI. CDR3 length: 17 amino acids. CDR3 bases: TGTGCCAGCAGGCCCCCTCTCCACAGGGGGGCGGAAGAAAAACTGTTTTTT. Amino acid sequence: CASRPPLHRGAEEKLFF.

The rearrangement joins TRBV5-1 to TRBJ2-5; tentatively, D is TRBD1 (5 bases). V shed 0 bases and J shed 1 base, with 16 bases lying between them. This CDR3 is built from 17 residues. Germline V gene sequence: CDR1 SGHRS, CDR2 YFSETQ. CDR3 nucleotides: TGCGCCAGCAGCTTGGGTGTTGGGGCAGGACGCCAAGAGACCCAGTACTTC. This translates into CASSLGVGAGRQETQYF.

The V and J genes are TRBV21-1 and TRBJ2-2; the listed D gene, TRBD1, was not tested against the DNA. TRBV21-1 is annotated as a pseudogene. CDR3 length equals 16 residues. This chain's CDR3 is CASSKCGRSNTGELFF. Written as DNA, the CDR3 is TGTGCCAGCAGCAAATGTGGCAGATCGAACACCGGGGAGCTGTTTTTT.

The V call is TRBV3-1 (or the pseudogene TRBV3-2), the J call TRBJ1-1; TRBD1 aligns across 8 bases. Germline lookup yields CDR1 LGHDT and CDR2 YNNKEL (reference sequence). The length of the CDR3 is 15 residues. V trimming: 3 bases; J trimming: 3 bases; junction bases outside the gene matches: 6. The CDR3 DNA sequence: TGTGCCAGCAGCCAGACAGGGGTGTCTTACACTGAAGCTTTCTTT. It is translated as CASSQTGVSYTEAFF.

This chain connects TRBV24-1 to TRBJ2-1; D gene unclear. The CDR3 contains 15 residues. Germline CDR1 reads KGHDR; CDR2 reads SFDVKD. Trimming took off 0 bases at V and 6 bases at J, with 11 bases between the two ends. CDR3 protein: CATSDLASPRNEQFF. The DNA for the CDR3 is TGTGCCACCAGTGATTTGGCTAGTCCTCGCAATGAGCAGTTCTTC.

This clone was seen only a few times. This chain connects TRBV6-5 to TRBJ1-1, with 9 bases lining up with TRBD1. V was clipped by 8 bases and J by 5 bases; unmatched bases: 9. CDR1 MNHEY and CDR2 SVGAGI come from the germline V gene. The CDR3 is 14 amino acids. This CDR3 reads CASRRGTGRTEAFF. In DNA, the CDR3 is TGTGCCAGCCGACGAGGGACAGGGAGGACTGAAGCTTTCTTT.